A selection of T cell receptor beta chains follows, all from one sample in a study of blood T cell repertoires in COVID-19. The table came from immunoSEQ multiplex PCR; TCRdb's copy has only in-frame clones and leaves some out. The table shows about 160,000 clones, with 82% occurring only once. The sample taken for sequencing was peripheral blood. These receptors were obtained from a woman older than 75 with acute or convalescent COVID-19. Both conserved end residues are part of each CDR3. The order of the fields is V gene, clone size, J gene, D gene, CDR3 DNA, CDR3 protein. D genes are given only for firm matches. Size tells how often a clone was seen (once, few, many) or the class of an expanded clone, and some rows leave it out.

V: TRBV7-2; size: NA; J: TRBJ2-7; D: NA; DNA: TGTGCCAGCAGCTTATCCCGGGGAAACTACGAGCAGTACTTC; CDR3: CASSLSRGNYEQYF
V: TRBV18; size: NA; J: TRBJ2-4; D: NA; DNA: TGTGCCAGCTCACCCGACCGCAGGGTCGACATTCAGTACTTC; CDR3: CASSPDRRVDIQYF
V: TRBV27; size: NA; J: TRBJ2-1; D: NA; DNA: TGTGCCAGCAGTTTATCCCTTTACAATGAGCAGTTCTTC; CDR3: CASSLSLYNEQFF
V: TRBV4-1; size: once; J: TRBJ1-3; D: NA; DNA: TGCGCCAGCAGCCAACGACAAAGCTCTGGAAACACCATATATTTT; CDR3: CASSQRQSSGNTIYF
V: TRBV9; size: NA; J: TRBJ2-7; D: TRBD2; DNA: TGTGCCAGCAGTATCGGGAGGGCCGATTACGAGCAGTACTTC; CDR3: CASSIGRADYEQYF
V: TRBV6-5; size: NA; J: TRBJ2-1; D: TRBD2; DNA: TGTGCCAGCAGTTTACTAGCGGGAGGGCTCAATGAGCAGTTCTTC; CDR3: CASSLLAGGLNEQFF
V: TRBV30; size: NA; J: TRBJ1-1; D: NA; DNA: TGTGCCTGGAGTGTACTTCCATCGAACACTGAAGCTTTCTTT; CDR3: CAWSVLPSNTEAFF
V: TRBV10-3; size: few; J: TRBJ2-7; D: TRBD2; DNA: TGTGCCATCAGTGAGCCGCTAGCGGGACGTCTCTCCTACGAGCAGTACTTC; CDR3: CAISEPLAGRLSYEQYF
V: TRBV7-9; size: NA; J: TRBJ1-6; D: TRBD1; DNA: TGTGCCAGCAGCCTCGGACAGGGGTCCTATAATTCACCCCTCCACTTT; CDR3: CASSLGQGSYNSPLHF
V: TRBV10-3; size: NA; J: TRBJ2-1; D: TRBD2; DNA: TGTGCCATCAGTGAGTCGTTAACTAGCGGGAGGAATGAGCAGTTCTTC; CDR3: CAISESLTSGRNEQFF
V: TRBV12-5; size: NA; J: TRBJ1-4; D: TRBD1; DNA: TGTGCTAGTGGTCCGGGGGACAGGGGGCTAAATGAAAAACTGTTTTTT; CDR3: CASGPGDRGLNEKLFF
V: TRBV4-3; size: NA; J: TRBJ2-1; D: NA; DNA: TGCGCCAGCAGCCACCGGACTACCTACAATGAGCAGTTCTTC; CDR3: CASSHRTTYNEQFF
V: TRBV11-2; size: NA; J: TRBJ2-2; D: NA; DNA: TGTGCCAGCCAGCTAGTTGCGTACACCGGGGAGCTGTTTTTT; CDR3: CASQLVAYTGELFF
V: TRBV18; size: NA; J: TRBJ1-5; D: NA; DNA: TGTGCCAGCTCGTCTACAGGCGGTCAGCCCCAGCATTTT; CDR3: CASSSTGGQPQHF
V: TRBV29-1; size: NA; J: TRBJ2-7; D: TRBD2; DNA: TGCAGCGTTGTCCTTAGCGGGAGACGCGAGCAGTACTTC; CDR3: CSVVLSGRREQYF
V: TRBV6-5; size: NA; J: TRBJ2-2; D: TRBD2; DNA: TGTGCCTCGACTAGCGGGAAGTCGTCGGGGGAGCTGTTTTTT; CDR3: CASTSGKSSGELFF
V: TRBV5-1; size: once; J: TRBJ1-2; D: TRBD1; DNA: TGCGCCAGCAGCCCATCGGACAGGGCGGGGGGCTACACCTTC; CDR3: CASSPSDRAGGYTF